Below are 16 T cell receptor beta chains sequenced from a single sample in a study of T cells in Graves' hyperthyroidism and ophthalmopathy. RNA transcripts served as the template for amplifying TCR beta CDR3 regions. HTBI primers were employed in a first-round RT-PCR of the TCR CDR3. Via MiXCR, TCRdb re-called the multiplex PCR reads, giving one row per CDR3 protein. There are some 560,000 distinct CDR3 sequences in the sample; 12% to 15% occur only once, and approximately 15% lies in the top ten. The sequencing sample was made of blood. The source is a woman aged 40 to 50 with Graves' hyperthyroidism.

This clonotype was observed many times. This rearrangement joins TRBV10-3 to TRBJ2-7, with 11 bases that match TRBD2. The germline gives CDR1 ENHRY, CDR2 SYGVKD. The CDR3 runs 16 residues. The V gene end was trimmed by 2 bases and the J gene end by 1 base; junction bases not matched to a gene: 4. The CDR3 loop reads CAISEEGLAESYEQYF. Here the CDR3 DNA reads TGTGCCATCAGTGAGGAGGGACTAGCGGAATCCTACGAGCAGTACTTC.

In this sample, this clonotype turned up many times. This chain uses TRBV28 with TRBJ2-5; 15 bases agree with TRBD2. This CDR3 region has 19 residues. Unmatched junction bases numbered 12, after V lost 5 bases and J lost 2 bases. Germline loops: CDR1 MDHEN, CDR2 SYDVKM. The DNA of the CDR3 is TGTGCCAGCAGTAATTTATCCGGGACTAGCGGGAGGCTGCAAGAGACCCAGTACTTC. It translates to CASSNLSGTSGRLQETQYF.

This rearrangement joins TRBV19 to TRBJ1-5; possibly TRBD1 for D (5 bases). The V and J ends lost 6 bases and 5 bases respectively, with 23 bases between them. Germline CDR1 is LNHDA and CDR2 is SQIVND (reference sequence). The CDR3 runs 17 residues. For the CDR3, the DNA is TGTGCCAGTAGACCAGGGACGGCGACGCGGCCTGATCAGCCCCAGCATTTT. Residues: CASRPGTATRPDQPQHF.

The V gene is TRBV6-1, the J gene TRBJ2-2, with D unresolved. This CDR3 is 15 amino acids long. Trimming left V 1 base short and J 4 bases short, with 10 bases between. Germline CDR1 and CDR2: MNHNS and SASEGT. The CDR3: CASSEVSRPTGELFF. The CDR3 DNA reads as TGTGCCAGCAGTGAAGTGAGCAGGCCCACCGGGGAGCTGTTTTTT.

The chain couples TRBV9 to TRBJ1-2; weak D call: TRBD1 (5 bases). The CDR3 has 10 residues. Germline assignment: CDR1 SGDLS and CDR2 YYNGEE. Trimming shortened V by 5 bases and J by 8 bases, and 7 bases separated the two germline ends. DNA for the CDR3: TGTGCCAGCAGGGGGGTCGGCTACACCTTC. Protein sequence: CASRGVGYTF.

In its sample, this clonotype was seen a few times. This rearrangement joins TRBV15 to TRBJ1-1; 9 bases fit TRBD1. This CDR3 region has 15 residues. CDR1 and CDR2 from the germline V gene are LNHNV and YYDKDF (reference sequence). With V trimmed by 3 bases and J by 1 base, 3 bases remained unmatched. As DNA, the CDR3 is TGTGCCACCAGCAGGGACAGGGGAGGGAACACTGAAGCTTTCTTT. Translating it yields CATSRDRGGNTEAFF.

This clonotype was seen at least ten times. The gene calls are TRBV7-2 and TRBJ2-1; 11 bases agree with TRBD2. This CDR3 has 15 amino acids. V gave up 5 bases and J gave up 6 bases; unmatched junction bases: 6. Germline V gene sequence: CDR1 SGHTA, CDR2 FQGNSA. The CDR3 loop reads CASSISGRAGNEQFF. The CDR3 DNA is TGTGCCAGCAGCATTAGCGGGAGGGCCGGCAATGAGCAGTTCTTC. The full variable domain, rest sourced from reference TRBV7-2 and TRBJ2-1, is GAGVSQSPSNKVTEKGKDVELRCDPISGHTALYWYRQSLGQGLEFLIYFQGNSAPDKSGLPSDRFSAERTGGSVSTLTIQRTQQEDSAVYLCASSISGRAGNEQFFGPGTRLTVL.

This clonotype was observed at least ten times. The chain couples TRBV2 to TRBJ2-3; 7 positions agree with TRBD1. Per the germline V gene, CDR1 is SNHLY and CDR2 is FYNNEI. The CDR3 length is 15 residues. After removal of 7 bases from V and 4 bases from J, the junction contained 11 bases not matched to a gene. For the CDR3, the DNA is TGTGCCAGCAACCGACGGGACAGCCTCCCAGATACGCAGTATTTT. Translation gives CASNRRDSLPDTQYF.

This clonotype has at least ten counts. The V call is TRBV7-9, the J call TRBJ1-1; D unclear. The CDR3 covers 13 residues. Germline V CDR1 and CDR2: SEHNR, FQNEAQ (reference sequence). V was clipped by 2 bases and J by 1 base, with 5 bases between them. The CDR3 here is CASSLQPNTEAFF. CDR3 bases: TGTGCCAGCAGCTTACAACCGAACACTGAAGCTTTCTTT.

This clonotype was observed many times. The chain employs TRBV3-1 and TRBJ2-1, with a tentative D call TRBD1 (5 bases). Germline assignment: CDR1 LGHDT and CDR2 YNNKEL (reference sequence). The CDR3 is 16 residues long. The V gene lost 0 bases and the J gene lost 7 bases, with 16 bases spanning the gap. CDR3 protein: CASSQDLAGHRNEQFF. The CDR3 DNA sequence: TGTGCCAGCAGCCAAGATTTGGCAGGACACCGGAATGAGCAGTTCTTC.

The chain employs TRBV19 and TRBJ2-1, with D maybe TRBD2 (6 bases). Germline lookup yields CDR1 LNHDA and CDR2 SQIVND (reference sequence). The CDR3 extends over 15 amino acids. Trimming cost V 0 bases and J 6 bases, with 12 bases left between them. The CDR3 DNA reads TGTGCCAGTAGTATAGATTTCGGGAGCTCCAATGAGCAGTTCTTC. The encoded protein is CASSIDFGSSNEQFF.

The chain is built from TRBV28 and TRBJ2-6; a weak D match, TRBD1 (6 bases). V was cut by 3 bases and J by 0 bases, with 12 bases left in between. CDR3 size: 17 residues. Germline V gene sequence: CDR1 MDHEN, CDR2 SYDVKM. CDR3 sequence: CASSLTGDLSGANVLTF. DNA of the CDR3: TGTGCCAGCAGTTTGACAGGCGACCTCTCTGGGGCCAACGTCCTGACTTTC.

This clonotype was counted between two and nine times. Sequence at one end of the junction differs from germline and may be a read error. The chain combines TRBV6-1 with TRBJ1-2; D remains ambiguous. The CDR3 has 12 amino acids. CDR1 is MNHNS and CDR2 is SASEGT in the germline V gene. CDR3: CTSSDASYGYTF. The DNA for the CDR3 is TGTACCAGCAGTGACGCCTCTTATGGCTACACCTTC.

The chain is built from TRBV19 and TRBJ1-5; D may be TRBD1 (6 bases). Between the trimmed V and J ends, which lost 7 bases and 0 bases, there was a span of 13 bases. Germline V gene data show CDR1 as LNHDA and CDR2 as SQIVND (reference sequence). The CDR3 is made up of 15 amino acids. The CDR3 loop reads CASNPDSNSNQPQHF. The CDR3 DNA follows: TGTGCCAGTAATCCGGACAGCAATAGCAATCAGCCCCAGCATTTT.

This clonotype was seen many times. This rearrangement joins TRBV7-3 to TRBJ2-1, with a possible D match to TRBD2 (6 bases). The CDR3 consists of 15 residues. Per germline, CDR1 SGHTA and CDR2 FQGTGA. V lost 5 bases and J lost 2, with 13 bases in between. In DNA, the CDR3 is TGTGCCAGCAGCCCCAGCCTAGCGACCTACAATGAGCAGTTCTTC. This sequence encodes CASSPSLATYNEQFF.

Ten or more counts support this clonotype. The junction departs from germline at one end; a sequencing error may be responsible. V gene TRBV7-3 combines with J gene TRBJ2-7, with D perhaps TRBD1 (7 bases). The CDR3 contains 15 residues. Germline V CDR1 and CDR2: SGHTA, FQGTGA. CDR3 in amino acids: CAGSLYAGGNDEQYF. The CDR3 coding sequence is TGTGCCGGCAGCTTATACGCAGGGGGGAACGACGAGCAGTACTTC.